The clone carrying this T cell receptor beta chain was observed a few times. This sample stems from a study of T cell responses to AZD1222 COVID-19 vaccine. Per germline, CDR1 MNHEY and CDR2 SVGEGT. V lost 6 bases and J lost 6; bases outside the gene matches: 5. The length of the CDR3 is 14 residues. Some clones are missing from TCRdb's copy, which holds only in-frame ones; the method was immunoSEQ multiplex PCR. The data show 80,000 or so clones, about 90% seen once. Sequenced material: peripheral blood, taken on day 0 of AZD1222 vaccination. The rearrangement uses TRBV6-2 or TRBV6-3 and TRBJ2-1; 10 bases agree with TRBD2. This TCR was recovered from an adult in good health. This CDR3 reads CASSPSGRSNEQFF. CDR3 nucleotide sequence: TGTGCCAGCAGCCCTAGCGGGAGAAGCAATGAGCAGTTCTTC.